The 8 T cell receptor beta chains below come from one sample, sequenced in a study of cytomegalovirus exposure and HLA in healthy donors. The protocol was immunoSEQ multiplex PCR, while the TCRdb copy is restricted to in-frame clones and leaves out a portion. This sample has about 83,000 clones, with around 96% found just once. The sample taken for sequencing was PBMCs. Receptors originate from a woman aged 18-29 years in good health and CMV-seronegative.

The chain has TRBV27 and TRBJ2-3, with 9 bases fitting TRBD2. The trim removed 4 bases at V and 2 bases at J, leaving 4 bases unmatched. CDR1 is MNHEY, CDR2 SMNVEV, per germline (reference sequence). This CDR3 has 15 amino acids. For the CDR3, the DNA is TGTGCCAGCAGTTCCACTAGCGGGCCCACAGATACGCAGTATTTT. It yields the protein CASSSTSGPTDTQYF.

CDR3 amino acids: CASSSGRGYEQYF. Written as DNA, the CDR3 is TGTGCCAGCAGTTCCGGGAGAGGTTACGAGCAGTACTTC. The chain links TRBV27 to TRBJ2-7; D is possibly TRBD2 (6 bases). Germline CDR1 reads MNHEY; CDR2 reads SMNVEV (reference sequence). The CDR3 runs to 13 residues. Trimming left V 4 bases short and J 4 bases short, with 11 bases between.

The V and J genes are TRBV6-6 and TRBJ2-7; no clear D gene. This CDR3 comprises 14 residues. In germline, CDR1 is MNHNY, CDR2 SVGAGI (reference sequence). The germline V and J ends were trimmed by 2 bases and 2 bases, with 10 bases remaining between them. The CDR3 DNA sequence: TGTGCCAGCAGTTACGTACTACTCCCCTACGAGCAGTACTTC. It is translated as CASSYVLLPYEQYF.

The chain links TRBV5-1 to TRBJ2-3, with TRBD2 matching 8 bases. This CDR3 is built from 17 residues. The trim removed 0 bases at V and 2 bases at J, leaving 8 bases unmatched. Germline lookup yields CDR1 SGHRS and CDR2 YFSETQ. CDR3 loop: CASSLATSGGFTDTQYF. CDR3 DNA sequence: TGCGCCAGCAGCTTGGCCACGAGCGGGGGATTCACAGATACGCAGTATTTT.

The rearrangement joins TRBV4-1 to TRBJ1-2, with 8 bases aligning to TRBD1. The J segment lost 0 bases and the V segment lost 1 base, leaving 4 bases of the junction unmatched. This CDR3 is 16 amino acids long. CDR1 and CDR2 (germline): MGHRA, YSYEKL. The CDR3 protein is CASSQGQGTTNYGYTF. CDR3 nucleotides: TGCGCCAGCAGCCAAGGACAGGGGACGACTAACTATGGCTACACCTTC.

This clone was recorded only once. The CDR3 coding sequence is TGTGCCAGCAGTGAAAGCGGGAGTGGAGATACGCAGTATTTT. As protein: CASSESGSGDTQYF. The J gene is TRBJ2-3, the V gene TRBV6-1, with 8 bases identical to TRBD2. The CDR3 spans 14 residues. Germline values: CDR1 MNHNS, CDR2 SASEGT. The ends lost 2 bases at V and 5 bases at J; junction bases unmatched: 3.

The chain uses TRBV19 and TRBJ1-6; D perhaps matches TRBD1 (6 bases). Trimming shortened V by 5 bases and J by 9 bases, and 20 bases separated the two germline ends. The CDR3 consists of 16 residues. Germline assignment: CDR1 LNHDA and CDR2 SQIVND (reference sequence). The CDR3 nucleotides read TGTGCCAGTAGTTCCTACGACACAGGGTTCGGTTCACCCCTCCACTTT. It encodes CASSSYDTGFGSPLHF.

The rearrangement uses TRBV7-2 and TRBJ2-2, with a possible D match to TRBD2 (6 bases). The germline gives CDR1 SGHTA, CDR2 FQGNSA. CDR3 size: 15 residues. Trimming left V 5 bases short and J 2 bases short, with 12 bases between. Written as DNA, the CDR3 is TGTGCCAGCAGCATCGGGACTGTAAACACCGGGGAGCTGTTTTTT. Amino acid sequence: CASSIGTVNTGELFF.